One T cell receptor (beta chain) is described in this entry. Sequenced by immunoSEQ multiplex PCR; TCRdb stores in-frame clones only, minus some. The profile shows 75,000 to 100,000 clones, approximately 93% of them singletons. The sample originates from a study of siplizumab effects on memory and regulatory T cells. V lost 3 bases, J lost 1 base, and 6 bases stayed unmatched. CDR1 and CDR2 (germline): SGHVS, FQNEAQ. The CDR3 runs 16 residues. The gene calls are TRBV7-8 and TRBJ1-1; 9 bases align to TRBD1. The clonotype comes from a human donor in good health. What was sequenced was non-Treg CD4+ T cells sorted from blood. The DNA of the CDR3 is TGTGCCAGCAGCTTCGGACAGGGGCTGGCGAACACTGAAGCTTTCTTT. It is translated as CASSFGQGLANTEAFF.